The entry below gives a single T cell receptor beta chain sequence along with its context. No cognate antigen has been identified for it. Base qualities are missing; no much larger clone stands one base away. The V and J ends are trimmed by 1 base and 2 bases, leaving 14 bases between them. Taken from cysteine to phenylalanine, the CDR3 has 16 residues. The kept DNA is CDR3 alone, 48 bases in frame from the first base. From a lookup of the germline V gene, CDR1 and CDR2 are SGHTA and FQGTGA. Samples from volunteer blood donors who had recovered from COVID-19 were contributed by a second Seattle source. The collaborating institutions used their own protocols to collect whole blood in K2EDTA tubes. For TCRbeta analysis, collaborators shipped samples as frozen whole blood, isolated PBMCs, or DNA extracted from either of those sample types. The record originates from a study of blood T cell repertoires in COVID-19 (dated by TCRdb to about 2020). As for the study more broadly: Samples covering the acute and convalescent phases of COVID-19 were provided by collaborators in the United States, Italy and Spain. Where HLA class I and class II types were available, the types were taken from metadata supplied by the sample provider, not from assay-based typing. The repertoires were made available in a free public database intended to serve as a resource for research on the immune response to SARS-CoV-2. The samples were drawn from the first 160 participants of the ongoing ImmuneRACE study and from 1,254 subjects provided by 6 global collaborators. The sample metadata nearly always contained a de-identified subject ID, COVID-19 status, age in years and sex. The prospective study material was composed of cDNA or gDNA derived from T cells, B-cell-depleted T cells, or PBMCs. The dataset comprised deeply sampled blood TCRbeta repertoires from subjects exposed to, actively infected with, or recovered from COVID-19. Points the paper makes about the study in general: Clinical and demographic metadata were provided uncurated, with the amount varying by source and participant.

TCRbeta CDR3 regions were amplified from genomic DNA using the immunoSEQ Assay, a bias-controlled multiplex PCR. Processing in the source paper ran as follows. The number of nucleated cells in each sample was estimated by amplification of reference gene primers within the assay. To quantify the absolute abundance of each unique TCRbeta CDR3 rearrangement, sequence reads were collapsed and filtered. Productive Simpson clonality was computed per sample as the square root of Simpson's diversity index over productive rearrangements. The source is immuneACCESS, and TCRdb retained only in-frame sequences with V and J called. Part of the clones is not carried over; for the studies checked, unresolved V genes explain less than half of this, and the remainder is unexplained. The DNA gave D and trimming, while V, J and clone size come from that table. The sample table shows a few hundred thousand clones, and 70% to 90% are seen once. Jointly, the top ten make up 5.5% to 8.5% of the sample.

Sequencing was carried out using peripheral blood. The chain joins TRBV7-3 to TRBJ2-5, with a tentative D gene TRBD2 over 5 matching bases. The source of this sequence is a woman in her 30s who had recovered from COVID-19. The CDR3 region reads CASSLNGAGQQETQYF. The DNA is TGTGCCAGCAGCTTAAATGGCGCGGGTCAACAAGAGACCCAGTACTTC.